This T cell receptor beta chain emerged from a study of shared clonotypes between healthy human individuals. Study-wide findings and caveats: Sorted-subset sequencing, rarefaction showed, was incomplete despite large depth. In general, naive subsets displayed greater estimated richness than memory subsets did.

As concerns this clone: Its cognate antigen is unknown.

Clones were read by immunoSEQ multiplex PCR, and TCRdb kept only the in-frame ones, dropping some. The repertoire holds 2 million or so clones, with about 94% as singletons. Naive CD8 cells comprised CD45RO-negative, CCR7-positively selected cells, excluding terminally differentiated effector memory CD45RA+ cells. Donors were Caucasian adults residing in Nashville, Tennessee, USA. This CDR3 comprises 16 residues. The trim removed 5 bases at V and 0 bases at J, leaving 11 bases unmatched. Germline loops: CDR1 SGHKS, CDR2 YYEKEE (reference sequence). The sample comprised naive CD8+ T cells sorted from blood. The source of this sequence is a man younger than 35 in good health. The chain is built from TRBV5-5 and TRBJ2-7; TRBD1 matches 7 bases. The CDR3 spells CASSQGTWDSSYEQYF. CDR3 DNA: TGTGCCAGCAGTCAAGGGACGTGGGACAGCTCCTACGAGCAGTACTTC.